The clone carrying this T cell receptor (beta chain) was seen a single time. No antigen is known for it. Germline assignment: CDR1 MNHEY and CDR2 SMNVEV (reference sequence). The CDR3 length is 13 residues. Trimming removed 7 bases from V and 2 bases from J, with 9 bases in between. Data came from immunoSEQ multiplex PCR; TCRdb stores just in-frame clones and leaves some out. The table records 150,000 to 200,000 clones, approximately 90% of them present only once. This entry is derived from a study of T cell responses to AZD1222 COVID-19 vaccine. Study-level points and caveats: Recipients of AZD1222 seropositive at baseline numbered only six or seven.

The sequence was obtained from an adult who received the AZD1222 COVID-19 vaccine. This material consisted of peripheral blood, taken 28 days after the second AZD1222 dose. The V and J genes are TRBV27 and TRBJ2-1, with D maybe TRBD1 (6 bases). The DNA of the CDR3 is TGTGCCAGCACCAGGGGTGCCTACAATGAGCAGTTCTTC. Protein: CASTRGAYNEQFF.